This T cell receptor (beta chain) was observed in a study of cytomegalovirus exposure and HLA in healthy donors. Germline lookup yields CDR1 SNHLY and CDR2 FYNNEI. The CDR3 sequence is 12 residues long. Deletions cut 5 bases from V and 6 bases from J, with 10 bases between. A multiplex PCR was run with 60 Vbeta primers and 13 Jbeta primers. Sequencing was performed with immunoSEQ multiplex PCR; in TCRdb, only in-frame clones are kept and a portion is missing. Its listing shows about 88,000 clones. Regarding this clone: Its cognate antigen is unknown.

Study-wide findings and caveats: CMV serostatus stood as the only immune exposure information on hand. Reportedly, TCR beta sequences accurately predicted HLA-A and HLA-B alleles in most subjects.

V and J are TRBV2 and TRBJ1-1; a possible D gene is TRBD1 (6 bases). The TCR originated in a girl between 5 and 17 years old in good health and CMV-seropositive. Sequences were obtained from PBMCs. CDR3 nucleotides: TGTGCCAGCAGTCGAGACAGGCCTGAAGCTTTCTTT. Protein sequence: CASSRDRPEAFF.